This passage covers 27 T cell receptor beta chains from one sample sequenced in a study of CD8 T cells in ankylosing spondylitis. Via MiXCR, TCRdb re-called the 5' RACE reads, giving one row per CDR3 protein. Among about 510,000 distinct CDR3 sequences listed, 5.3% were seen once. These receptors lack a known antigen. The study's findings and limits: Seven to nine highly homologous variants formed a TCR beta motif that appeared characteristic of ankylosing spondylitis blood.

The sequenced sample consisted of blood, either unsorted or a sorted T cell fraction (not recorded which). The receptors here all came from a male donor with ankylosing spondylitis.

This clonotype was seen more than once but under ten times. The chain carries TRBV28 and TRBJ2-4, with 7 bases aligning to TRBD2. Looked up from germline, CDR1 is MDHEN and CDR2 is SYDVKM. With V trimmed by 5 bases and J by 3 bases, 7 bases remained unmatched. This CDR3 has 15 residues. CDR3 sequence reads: CASSPGGIGKNIQYF. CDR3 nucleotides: TGTGCCAGCAGTCCCGGGGGGATCGGCAAAAACATTCAGTACTTC.

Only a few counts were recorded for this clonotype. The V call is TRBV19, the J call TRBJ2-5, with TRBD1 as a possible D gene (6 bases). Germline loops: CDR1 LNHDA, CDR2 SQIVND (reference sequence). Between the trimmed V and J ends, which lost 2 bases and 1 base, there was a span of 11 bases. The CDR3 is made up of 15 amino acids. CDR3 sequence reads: CASSIRDRPQETQYF. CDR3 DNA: TGTGCCAGTAGTATACGAGACAGGCCCCAAGAGACCCAGTACTTC.

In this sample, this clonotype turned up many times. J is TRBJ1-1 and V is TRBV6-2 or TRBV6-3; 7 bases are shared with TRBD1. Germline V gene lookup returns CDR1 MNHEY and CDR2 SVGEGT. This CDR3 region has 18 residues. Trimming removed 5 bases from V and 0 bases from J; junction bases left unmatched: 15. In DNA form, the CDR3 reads TGTGCCAGCAGTCTCCGGGACAGCTCTTTTAGGGTGAACACTGAAGCTTTCTTT. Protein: CASSLRDSSFRVNTEAFF.

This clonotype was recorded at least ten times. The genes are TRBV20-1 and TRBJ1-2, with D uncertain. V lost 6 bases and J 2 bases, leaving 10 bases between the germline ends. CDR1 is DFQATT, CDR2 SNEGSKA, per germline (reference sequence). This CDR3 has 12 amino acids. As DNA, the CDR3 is TGCAGTGCGAGGAACCTAAACTATGGCTACACCTTC. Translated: CSARNLNYGYTF.

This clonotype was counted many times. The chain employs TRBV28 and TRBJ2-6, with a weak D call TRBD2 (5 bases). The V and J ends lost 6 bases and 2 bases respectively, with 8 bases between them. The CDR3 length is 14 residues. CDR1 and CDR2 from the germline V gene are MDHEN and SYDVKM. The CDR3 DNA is TGTGCCAGCAGGGGAGTCGCTGGGGCCAACGTCCTGACTTTC. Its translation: CASRGVAGANVLTF.

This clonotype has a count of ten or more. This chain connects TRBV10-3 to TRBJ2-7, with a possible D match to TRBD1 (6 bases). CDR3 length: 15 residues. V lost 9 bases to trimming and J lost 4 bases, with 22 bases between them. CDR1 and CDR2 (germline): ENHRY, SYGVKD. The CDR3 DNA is TGTGCCATTGGGGGCAACTTCGGACCGGCATACGAGCAGTACTTC. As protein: CAIGGNFGPAYEQYF.

The DNA for the CDR3 is TGCGCCAGCAGCCCCTCGACAGGCAGTGTCTCTGGGGCCAACGTCCTGACTTTC. Protein product: CASSPSTGSVSGANVLTF. The chain couples TRBV5-1 to TRBJ2-6, with D possibly TRBD1 on 6 matching bases. Trimming removed 4 bases at V and 0 bases at J, with 17 bases between. The CDR3 is 18 amino acids. Germline V CDR1 and CDR2: SGHRS, YFSETQ.

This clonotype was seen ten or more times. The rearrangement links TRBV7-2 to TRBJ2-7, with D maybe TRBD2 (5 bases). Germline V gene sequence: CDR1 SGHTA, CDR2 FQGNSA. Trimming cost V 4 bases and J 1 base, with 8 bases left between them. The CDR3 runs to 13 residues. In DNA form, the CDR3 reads TGTGCCAGCAGCTCGAGGGCTTCCTACGAGCAGTACTTC. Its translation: CASSSRASYEQYF. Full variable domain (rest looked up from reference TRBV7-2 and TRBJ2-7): GAGVSQSPSNKVTEKGKDVELRCDPISGHTALYWYRQSLGQGLEFLIYFQGNSAPDKSGLPSDRFSAERTGGSVSTLTIQRTQQEDSAVYLCASSSRASYEQYFGPGTRLTVT.

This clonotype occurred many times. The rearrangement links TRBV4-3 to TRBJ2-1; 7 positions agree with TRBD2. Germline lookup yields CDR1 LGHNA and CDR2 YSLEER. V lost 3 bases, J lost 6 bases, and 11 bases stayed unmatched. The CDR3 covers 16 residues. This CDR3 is CASSHTSAGPPNEQFF. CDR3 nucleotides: TGCGCCAGCAGCCATACTAGCGCAGGCCCGCCCAATGAGCAGTTCTTC.

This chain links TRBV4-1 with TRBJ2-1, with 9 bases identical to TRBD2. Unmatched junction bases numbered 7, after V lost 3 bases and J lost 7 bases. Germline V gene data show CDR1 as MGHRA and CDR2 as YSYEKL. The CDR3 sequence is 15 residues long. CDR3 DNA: TGCGCCAGCAGCCAGGCGGGGGGGCTAGCTAATGAGCAGTTCTTC. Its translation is CASSQAGGLANEQFF.

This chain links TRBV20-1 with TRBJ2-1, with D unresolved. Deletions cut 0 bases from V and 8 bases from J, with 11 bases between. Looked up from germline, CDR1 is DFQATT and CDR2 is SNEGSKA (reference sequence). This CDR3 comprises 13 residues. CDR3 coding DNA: TGCAGTGCTAGAGATCCGATTGGGGATGAGCAGTTCTTC. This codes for CSARDPIGDEQFF.

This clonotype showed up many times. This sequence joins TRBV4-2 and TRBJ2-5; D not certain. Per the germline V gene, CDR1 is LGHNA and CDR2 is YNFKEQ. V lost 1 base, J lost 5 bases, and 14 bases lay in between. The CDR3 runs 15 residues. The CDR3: CASSQASRVQETQYF. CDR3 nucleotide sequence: TGTGCCAGCAGCCAAGCGTCAAGGGTTCAGGAGACCCAGTACTTC.

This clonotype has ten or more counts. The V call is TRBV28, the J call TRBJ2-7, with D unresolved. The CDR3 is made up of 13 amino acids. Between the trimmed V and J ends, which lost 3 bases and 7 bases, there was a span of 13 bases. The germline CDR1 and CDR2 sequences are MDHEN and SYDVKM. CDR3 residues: CASSFTAFREQYF. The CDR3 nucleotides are TGTGCCAGCAGTTTCACAGCGTTTCGTGAGCAGTACTTC. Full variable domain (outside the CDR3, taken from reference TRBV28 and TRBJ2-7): DVKVTQSSRYLVKRTGEKVFLECVQDMDHENMFWYRQDPGLGLRLIYFSYDVKMKEKGDIPEGYSVSREKKERFSLILESASTNQTSMYLCASSFTAFREQYFGPGTRLTVT.

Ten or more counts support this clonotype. CDR3 residues: CASSLAVNTGELFF. Here the CDR3 DNA reads TGCGCCAGCAGCTTGGCAGTTAACACCGGGGAGCTGTTTTTT. The V call is TRBV5-1, the J call TRBJ2-2, with unresolved D. CDR1 and CDR2 (germline): SGHRS, YFSETQ. Trimming pared 0 bases from V and 2 bases from J, leaving 5 bases between. This CDR3 has 14 residues.

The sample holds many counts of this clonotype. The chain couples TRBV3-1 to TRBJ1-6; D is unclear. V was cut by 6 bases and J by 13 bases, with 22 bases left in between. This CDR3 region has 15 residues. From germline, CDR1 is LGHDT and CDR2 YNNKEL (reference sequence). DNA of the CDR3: TGTGCCAGCAGTCTCCATGGAACCGCCGAGGAGCCCCTCCACTTT. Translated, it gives CASSLHGTAEEPLHF.

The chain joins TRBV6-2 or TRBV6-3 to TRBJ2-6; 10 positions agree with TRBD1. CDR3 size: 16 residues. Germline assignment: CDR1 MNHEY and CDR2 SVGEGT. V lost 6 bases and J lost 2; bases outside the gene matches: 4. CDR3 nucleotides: TGTGCCAGCAGGTCCGACAGGGGGCCTGGGGCCAACGTCCTGACTTTC. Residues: CASRSDRGPGANVLTF.

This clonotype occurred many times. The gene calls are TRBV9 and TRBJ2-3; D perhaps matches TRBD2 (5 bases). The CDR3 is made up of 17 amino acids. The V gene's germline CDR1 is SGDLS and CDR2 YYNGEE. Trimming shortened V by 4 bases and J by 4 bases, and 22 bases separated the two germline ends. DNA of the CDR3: TGTGCCAGCAGCTTCACCCCTAGCCCTGGGGTTGCAGATACGCAGTATTTT. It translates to CASSFTPSPGVADTQYF. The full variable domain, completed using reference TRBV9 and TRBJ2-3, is DSGVTQTPKHLITATGQRVTLRCSPRSGDLSVYWYQQSLDQGLQFLIQYYNGEERAKGNILERFSAQQFPDLHSELNLSSLELGDSALYFCASSFTPSPGVADTQYFGPGTRLTVL.

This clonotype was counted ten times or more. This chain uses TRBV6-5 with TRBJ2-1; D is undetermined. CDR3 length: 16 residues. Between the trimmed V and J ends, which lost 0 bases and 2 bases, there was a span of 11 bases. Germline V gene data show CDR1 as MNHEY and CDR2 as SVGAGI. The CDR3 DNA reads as TGTGCCAGCAGTTACTCATTGGCTAAACCCTACAATGAGCAGTTCTTC. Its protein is CASSYSLAKPYNEQFF.

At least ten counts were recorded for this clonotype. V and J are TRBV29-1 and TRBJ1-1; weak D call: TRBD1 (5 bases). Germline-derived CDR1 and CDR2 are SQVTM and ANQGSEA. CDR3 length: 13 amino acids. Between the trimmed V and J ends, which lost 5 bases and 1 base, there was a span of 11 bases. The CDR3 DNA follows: TGCAGCGTTATCCGGGACCCGAACACTGAAGCTTTCTTT. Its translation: CSVIRDPNTEAFF.

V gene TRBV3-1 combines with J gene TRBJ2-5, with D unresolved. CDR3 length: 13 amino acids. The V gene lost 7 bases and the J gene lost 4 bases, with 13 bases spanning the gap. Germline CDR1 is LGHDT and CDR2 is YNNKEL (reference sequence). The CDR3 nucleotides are TGTGCCAGCACCGCCCAGTCACGAGAGACCCAGTACTTC. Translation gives CASTAQSRETQYF.

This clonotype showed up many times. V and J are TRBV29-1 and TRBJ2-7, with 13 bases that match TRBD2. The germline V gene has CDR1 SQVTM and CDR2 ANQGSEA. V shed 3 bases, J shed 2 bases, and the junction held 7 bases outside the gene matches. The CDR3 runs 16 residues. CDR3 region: CSVEDTSGRAPYEQYF. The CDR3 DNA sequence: TGCAGCGTTGAGGATACTAGCGGGAGGGCCCCCTACGAGCAGTACTTC.

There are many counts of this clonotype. The CDR3: CASSLVRGLLFSGANVLTF. As DNA, the CDR3 is TGCGCCAGCAGCTTGGTTAGGGGTCTACTATTCTCTGGGGCCAACGTCCTGACTTTC. The chain is built from TRBV5-1 and TRBJ2-6, with TRBD1 as a possible D gene (5 bases). Trimming removed 0 bases from V and 0 bases from J, with 16 bases in between. Germline V gene data show CDR1 as SGHRS and CDR2 as YFSETQ. This CDR3 has 19 residues.

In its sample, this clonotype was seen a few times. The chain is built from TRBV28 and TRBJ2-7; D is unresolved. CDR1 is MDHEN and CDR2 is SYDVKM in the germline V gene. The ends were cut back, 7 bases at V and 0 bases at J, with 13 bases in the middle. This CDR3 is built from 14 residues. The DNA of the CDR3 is TGTGCCAGCAATCGACTCACGACCTCCTACGAGCAGTACTTC. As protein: CASNRLTTSYEQYF.

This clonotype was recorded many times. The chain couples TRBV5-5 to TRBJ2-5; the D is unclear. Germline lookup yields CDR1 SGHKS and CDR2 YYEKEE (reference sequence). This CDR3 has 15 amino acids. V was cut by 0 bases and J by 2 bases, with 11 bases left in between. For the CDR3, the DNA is TGTGCCAGCAGCTTGGATGTACTGCTGCAAGAGACCCAGTACTTC. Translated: CASSLDVLLQETQYF.

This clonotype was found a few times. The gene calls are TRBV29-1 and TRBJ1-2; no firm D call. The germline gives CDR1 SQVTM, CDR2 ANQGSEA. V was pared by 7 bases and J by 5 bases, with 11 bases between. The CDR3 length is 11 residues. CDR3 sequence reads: CSGRGEYGYTF. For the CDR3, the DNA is TGCAGCGGCCGTGGTGAATATGGCTACACCTTC.

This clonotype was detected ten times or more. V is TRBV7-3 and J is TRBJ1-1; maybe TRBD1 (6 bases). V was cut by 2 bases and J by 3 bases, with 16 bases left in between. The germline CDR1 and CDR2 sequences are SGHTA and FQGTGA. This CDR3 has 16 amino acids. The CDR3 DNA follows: TGTGCCAGCAGCTTATACAGGGCCCGTTCGGACACTGAAGCTTTCTTT. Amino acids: CASSLYRARSDTEAFF.

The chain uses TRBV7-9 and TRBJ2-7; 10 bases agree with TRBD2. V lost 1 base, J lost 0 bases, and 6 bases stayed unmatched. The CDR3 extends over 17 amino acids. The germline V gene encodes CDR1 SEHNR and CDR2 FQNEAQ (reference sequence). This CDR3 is CASSLGTSGPSSYEQYF. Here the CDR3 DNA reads TGTGCCAGCAGCTTAGGGACTAGCGGCCCGAGCTCCTACGAGCAGTACTTC.